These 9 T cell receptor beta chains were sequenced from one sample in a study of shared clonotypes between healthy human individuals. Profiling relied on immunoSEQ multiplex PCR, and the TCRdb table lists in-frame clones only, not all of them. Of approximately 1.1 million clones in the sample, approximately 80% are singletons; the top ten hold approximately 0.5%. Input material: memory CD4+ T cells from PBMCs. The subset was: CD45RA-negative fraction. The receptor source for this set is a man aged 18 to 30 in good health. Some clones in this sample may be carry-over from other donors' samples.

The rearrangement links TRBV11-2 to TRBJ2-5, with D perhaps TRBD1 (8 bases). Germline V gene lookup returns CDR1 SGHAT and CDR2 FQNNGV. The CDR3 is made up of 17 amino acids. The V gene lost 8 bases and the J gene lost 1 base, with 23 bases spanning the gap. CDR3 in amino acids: CASAPRTGRGLQETQYF. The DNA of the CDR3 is TGTGCCAGCGCCCCCAGGACAGGGAGGGGGCTCCAAGAGACCCAGTACTTC.

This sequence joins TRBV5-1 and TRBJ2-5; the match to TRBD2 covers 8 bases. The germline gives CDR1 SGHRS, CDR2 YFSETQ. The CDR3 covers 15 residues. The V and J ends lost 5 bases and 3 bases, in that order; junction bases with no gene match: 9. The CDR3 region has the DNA TGCGCCAGCAGGCAGATAACTAGCGGAAAAGAGACCCAGTACTTC. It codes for CASRQITSGKETQYF.

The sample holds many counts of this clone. Here the CDR3 DNA reads TGTGCCAGCAGCAGACTAACAGGGGTAGGGCACGAGCAGTACTTC. Protein product: CASSRLTGVGHEQYF. The V call is TRBV5-4, the J call TRBJ2-7; 7 nucleotides align to TRBD1. Per the germline V gene, CDR1 is SGHNT and CDR2 is YYREEE (reference sequence). The CDR3 runs to 15 residues. Trimming cost V 4 bases and J 5 bases; bases outside gene matches: 12.

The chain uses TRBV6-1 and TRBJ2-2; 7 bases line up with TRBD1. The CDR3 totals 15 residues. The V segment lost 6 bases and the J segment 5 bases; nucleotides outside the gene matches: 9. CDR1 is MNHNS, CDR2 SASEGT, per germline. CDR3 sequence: CASRAGTERTGELFF. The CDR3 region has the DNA TGTGCCAGCAGGGCCGGGACAGAGAGGACCGGGGAGCTGTTTTTT.

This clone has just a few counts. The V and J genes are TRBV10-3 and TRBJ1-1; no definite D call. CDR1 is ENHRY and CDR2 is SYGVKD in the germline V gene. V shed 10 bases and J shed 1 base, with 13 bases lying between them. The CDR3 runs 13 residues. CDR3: CATRADQNTEAFF. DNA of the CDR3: TGTGCCACGCGGGCGGATCAGAACACTGAAGCTTTCTTT.

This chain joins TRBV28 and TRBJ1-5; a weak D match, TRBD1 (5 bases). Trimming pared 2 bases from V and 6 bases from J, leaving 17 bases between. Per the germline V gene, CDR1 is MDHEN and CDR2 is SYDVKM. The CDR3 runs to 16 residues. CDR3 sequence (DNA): TGTGCCAGCAGTTTAAGCGGCCAGGGTAGGGGTCAGCCCCAGCATTTT. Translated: CASSLSGQGRGQPQHF.

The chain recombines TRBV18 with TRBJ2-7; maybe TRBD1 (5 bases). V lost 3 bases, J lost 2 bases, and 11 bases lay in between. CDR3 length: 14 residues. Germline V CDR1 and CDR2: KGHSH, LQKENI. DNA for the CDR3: TGTGCCAGCTCACCCCATGCGGACACCTACGAGCAGTACTTC. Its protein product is CASSPHADTYEQYF.

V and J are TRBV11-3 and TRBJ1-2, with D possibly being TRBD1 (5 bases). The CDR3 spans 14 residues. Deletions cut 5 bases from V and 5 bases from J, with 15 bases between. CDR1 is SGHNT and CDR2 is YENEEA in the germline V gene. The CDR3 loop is CASSRTPGTYGYTF. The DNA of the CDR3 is TGTGCCAGCAGCCGCACCCCAGGGACTTATGGCTACACCTTC.

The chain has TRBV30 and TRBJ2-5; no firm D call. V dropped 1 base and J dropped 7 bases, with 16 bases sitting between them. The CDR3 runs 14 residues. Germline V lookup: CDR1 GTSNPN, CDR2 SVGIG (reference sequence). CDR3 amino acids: CAWSEGSRKGTQYF. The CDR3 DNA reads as TGTGCCTGGAGTGAAGGCAGCAGAAAAGGGACCCAGTACTTC.